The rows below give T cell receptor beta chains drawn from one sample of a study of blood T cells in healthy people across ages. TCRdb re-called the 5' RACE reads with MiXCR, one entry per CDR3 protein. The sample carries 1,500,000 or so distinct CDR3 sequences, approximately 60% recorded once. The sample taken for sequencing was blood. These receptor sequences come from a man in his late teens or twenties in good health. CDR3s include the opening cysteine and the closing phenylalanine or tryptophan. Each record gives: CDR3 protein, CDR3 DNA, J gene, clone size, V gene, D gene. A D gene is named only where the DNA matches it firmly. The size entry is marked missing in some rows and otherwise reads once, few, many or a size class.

CDR3 protein: CASSLAGTGGPNEQFF
CDR3 DNA: TGCGCCAGCAGCTTGGCCGGGACAGGTGGTCCCAATGAGCAGTTCTTC
J gene: TRBJ2-1
clone size: .
V gene: TRBV5-1
D gene: TRBD1

CDR3 protein: CASSQDRTPYNEQFF
CDR3 DNA: TGTGCCAGCAGCCAAGACAGGACCCCCTACAATGAGCAGTTCTTC
J gene: TRBJ2-1
clone size: few
V gene: TRBV3-1
D gene: .

CDR3 protein: CASSLSPGVTDTEAFF
CDR3 DNA: TGCGCCAGCAGCCTATCACCAGGAGTTACGGACACTGAAGCTTTCTTT
J gene: TRBJ1-1
clone size: .
V gene: TRBV4-1
D gene: .

CDR3 protein: CAISEVRQGGEKLFF
CDR3 DNA: TGTGCCATCAGTGAAGTTCGGCAGGGAGGGGAAAAACTGTTTTTT
J gene: TRBJ1-4
clone size: .
V gene: TRBV10-3
D gene: .

CDR3 protein: CAISEDSFRAFF
CDR3 DNA: TGTGCCATCAGTGAGGATTCTTTCCGAGCTTTCTTT
J gene: TRBJ1-1
clone size: .
V gene: TRBV10-3
D gene: .

CDR3 protein: CATSIGNYGYTF
CDR3 DNA: TGTGCCACCAGCATTGGTAACTATGGCTACACCTTC
J gene: TRBJ1-2
clone size: few
V gene: TRBV15
D gene: .

CDR3 protein: CASSPYGRANEQFF
CDR3 DNA: TGTGCCAGCTCACCATACGGGAGGGCCAATGAGCAGTTCTTC
J gene: TRBJ2-1
clone size: .
V gene: TRBV18
D gene: TRBD2

CDR3 protein: CASSFRDRSYNEQYF
CDR3 DNA: TGTGCCAGCAGCTTCCGAGACAGGAGCTACAATGAGCAGTACTTC
J gene: TRBJ2-7
clone size: .
V gene: TRBV5-6
D gene: .

CDR3 protein: CATSPRTGVGTEAFF
CDR3 DNA: TGTGCCACCAGCCCCCGGACAGGGGTGGGCACTGAAGCTTTCTTT
J gene: TRBJ1-1
clone size: few
V gene: TRBV15
D gene: TRBD1

CDR3 protein: CASSHHGYNEQFF
CDR3 DNA: TGCGCCAGCAGCCACCACGGATACAATGAGCAGTTCTTC
J gene: TRBJ2-1
clone size: few
V gene: TRBV4-3
D gene: .

CDR3 protein: CASSSHSEAFF
CDR3 DNA: TGTGCCAGCAGCTCGCACAGTGAAGCTTTCTTT
J gene: TRBJ1-1
clone size: .
V gene: TRBV7-9
D gene: .

CDR3 protein: CASSWGDRLSYEQYF
CDR3 DNA: TGTGCCAGCAGCTGGGGGGACAGGCTATCCTACGAGCAGTACTTC
J gene: TRBJ2-7
clone size: .
V gene: TRBV5-4
D gene: TRBD1

CDR3 protein: CASSYANPEKLFF
CDR3 DNA: TGTGCCAGCAGCTATGCGAACCCCGAAAAACTGTTTTTT
J gene: TRBJ1-4
clone size: few
V gene: TRBV7-9
D gene: .

CDR3 protein: CSARTGGEETQYF
CDR3 DNA: TGCAGTGCCCGGACAGGGGGAGAGGAGACCCAGTACTTC
J gene: TRBJ2-5
clone size: few
V gene: TRBV20-1
D gene: TRBD1

CDR3 protein: CASSGTSVYKIQETQYF
CDR3 DNA: TGTGCCAGCAGCGGGACTAGCGTTTATAAAATCCAAGAGACCCAGTACTTC
J gene: TRBJ2-5
clone size: .
V gene: TRBV3-1
D gene: TRBD2

CDR3 protein: CASSSGTGVEGYTF
CDR3 DNA: TGCGCCAGCAGCTCCGGGACAGGCGTTGAAGGCTACACCTTC
J gene: TRBJ1-2
clone size: .
V gene: TRBV5-1
D gene: TRBD1

CDR3 protein: CASSEWTNEQFF
CDR3 DNA: TGTGCCAGCAGTGAATGGACCAATGAGCAGTTCTTC
J gene: TRBJ2-1
clone size: .
V gene: TRBV25-1
D gene: .

CDR3 protein: CASSLSLSVNYQPQHF
CDR3 DNA: TGTGCCAGCAGTTTATCCCTTAGCGTAAATTATCAGCCCCAGCATTTT
J gene: TRBJ1-5
clone size: .
V gene: TRBV27
D gene: .

CDR3 protein: CSARDRTSGYEQFF
CDR3 DNA: TGCAGTGCTAGAGATAGGACTAGCGGTTACGAGCAGTTCTTC
J gene: TRBJ2-1
clone size: .
V gene: TRBV20-1
D gene: TRBD2

CDR3 protein: CSADQREWTYNEQFF
CDR3 DNA: TGCAGTGCGGATCAGCGGGAGTGGACCTACAATGAGCAGTTCTTC
J gene: TRBJ2-1
clone size: .
V gene: TRBV20-1
D gene: TRBD2

CDR3 protein: CASSPQGTYNSPLHF
CDR3 DNA: TGTGCCAGCAGCCCACAGGGAACCTATAATTCACCCCTCCACTTT
J gene: TRBJ1-6
clone size: .
V gene: TRBV7-9
D gene: .

CDR3 protein: CASSQDFGVEETQYF
CDR3 DNA: TGCGCCAGCAGCCAAGATTTCGGGGTAGAAGAGACCCAGTACTTC
J gene: TRBJ2-5
clone size: .
V gene: TRBV4-3
D gene: .

CDR3 protein: CASSLGHGRDYSPLHF
CDR3 DNA: TGTGCCAGCAGCTTAGGCCACGGGAGGGATTATTCACCCCTCCACTTT
J gene: TRBJ1-6
clone size: once
V gene: TRBV7-9
D gene: .

CDR3 protein: CSAPSGRAPYEQYF
CDR3 DNA: TGCAGTGCCCCCTCGGGGCGGGCCCCCTACGAGCAGTACTTC
J gene: TRBJ2-7
clone size: .
V gene: TRBV20-1
D gene: .

CDR3 protein: CSVELGTSGTDTQYF
CDR3 DNA: TGCAGCGTTGAATTGGGGACTAGCGGCACAGATACGCAGTATTTT
J gene: TRBJ2-3
clone size: .
V gene: TRBV29-1
D gene: TRBD2

CDR3 protein: CASSVTGEVTEAFF
CDR3 DNA: TGTGCCAGTAGTGTGACAGGGGAGGTCACTGAAGCTTTCTTT
J gene: TRBJ1-1
clone size: once
V gene: TRBV19
D gene: TRBD1

CDR3 protein: CASSQDAVVRGYEQYF
CDR3 DNA: TGTGCCAGCAGCCAAGACGCCGTCGTTCGAGGCTACGAGCAGTACTTC
J gene: TRBJ2-7
clone size: .
V gene: TRBV3-1
D gene: .

CDR3 protein: CASATEDRGCGYTF
CDR3 DNA: TGTGCCAGCGCCACCGAGGACAGGGGCTGTGGCTACACCTTC
J gene: TRBJ1-2
clone size: .
V gene: TRBV12-3/TRBV12-4
D gene: TRBD1

CDR3 protein: CASSPDFRADTQYF
CDR3 DNA: TGTGCCAGCAGCCCCGACTTTAGGGCAGATACGCAGTATTTT
J gene: TRBJ2-3
clone size: .
V gene: TRBV9
D gene: .

CDR3 protein: CASSLVGFTGSNQPQHF
CDR3 DNA: TGTGCCAGCAGCTTAGTTGGGTTTACAGGGAGCAATCAGCCCCAGCATTTT
J gene: TRBJ1-5
clone size: .
V gene: TRBV7-8
D gene: .

CDR3 protein: CASTLYVGDEQFF
CDR3 DNA: TGTGCCAGTACATTATACGTAGGTGATGAGCAGTTCTTC
J gene: TRBJ2-1
clone size: .
V gene: TRBV12-3/TRBV12-4
D gene: .

CDR3 protein: CASSGGTFEAFF
CDR3 DNA: TGTGCCAGCAGCGGAGGCACATTCGAAGCTTTCTTT
J gene: TRBJ1-1
clone size: .
V gene: TRBV7-9
D gene: .

CDR3 protein: CSASPTGVDGYTF
CDR3 DNA: TGCAGTGCTAGTCCGACAGGGGTTGATGGCTACACCTTC
J gene: TRBJ1-2
clone size: few
V gene: TRBV20-1
D gene: TRBD1

CDR3 protein: CASSQGWGTSGYNEQFF
CDR3 DNA: TGTGCCAGCAGCCAAGGTTGGGGAACTAGCGGCTACAATGAGCAGTTCTTC
J gene: TRBJ2-1
clone size: few
V gene: TRBV14
D gene: TRBD2

CDR3 protein: CASSHQGTLTEAFF
CDR3 DNA: TGTGCCAGCAGTCATCAGGGGACGCTCACTGAAGCTTTCTTT
J gene: TRBJ1-1
clone size: few
V gene: TRBV27
D gene: .

CDR3 protein: CASSLYTGTPGANVLTF
CDR3 DNA: TGCGCCAGCAGCTTATACACCGGGACTCCCGGGGCCAACGTCCTGACTTTC
J gene: TRBJ2-6
clone size: once
V gene: TRBV5-1
D gene: .

CDR3 protein: CASKNGGYSTDTQYF
CDR3 DNA: TGTGCCAGCAAAAACGGGGGGTATAGCACAGATACGCAGTATTTT
J gene: TRBJ2-3
clone size: .
V gene: TRBV28
D gene: TRBD2

CDR3 protein: CSVPSGYEQYF
CDR3 DNA: TGCAGTGTCCCCTCCGGTTACGAGCAGTACTTC
J gene: TRBJ2-7
clone size: .
V gene: TRBV20-1
D gene: .

CDR3 protein: CSVLSGYTF
CDR3 DNA: TGCAGCGTTCTCAGTGGCTACACCTTC
J gene: TRBJ1-2
clone size: .
V gene: TRBV29-1
D gene: .

CDR3 protein: CASSLTGSFLYGYTF
CDR3 DNA: TGTGCCAGCAGTTTAACTGGGAGCTTCCTCTATGGCTACACCTTC
J gene: TRBJ1-2
clone size: .
V gene: TRBV27
D gene: .

CDR3 protein: CSVEAGLNEQFF
CDR3 DNA: TGCAGCGTTGAAGCGGGGTTGAATGAGCAGTTCTTC
J gene: TRBJ2-1
clone size: .
V gene: TRBV29-1
D gene: .

CDR3 protein: CASSLYLAGIGELFF
CDR3 DNA: TGTGCCAGCAGCTTGTACCTAGCGGGGATTGGGGAGCTGTTTTTT
J gene: TRBJ2-2
clone size: .
V gene: TRBV7-2
D gene: TRBD2

CDR3 protein: CASSDTWGDSYEQYF
CDR3 DNA: TGTGCCAGCAGTGATACGTGGGGGGACTCCTACGAGCAGTACTTC
J gene: TRBJ2-7
clone size: .
V gene: TRBV25-1
D gene: .

CDR3 protein: CSVARGGTQYF
CDR3 DNA: TGCAGCGTGGCCAGGGGTGGGACCCAGTACTTC
J gene: TRBJ2-5
clone size: few
V gene: TRBV29-1
D gene: .

CDR3 protein: CASSDTGPHSYGYTF
CDR3 DNA: TGTGCCAGCAGTGACACCGGGCCGCATTCCTATGGCTACACCTTC
J gene: TRBJ1-2
clone size: few
V gene: TRBV27
D gene: .

CDR3 protein: CASSSTEGIIYEQYF
CDR3 DNA: TGTGCCAGCAGTTCTACGGAAGGGATCATATACGAGCAGTACTTC
J gene: TRBJ2-7
clone size: few
V gene: TRBV6-5
D gene: .

CDR3 protein: CASSLAVRLAGNGEQYF
CDR3 DNA: TGTGCCAGCAGTTTAGCGGTGAGACTAGCGGGAAATGGCGAGCAGTACTTC
J gene: TRBJ2-7
clone size: few
V gene: TRBV12-3/TRBV12-4
D gene: TRBD2

CDR3 protein: CASSPTIQGYEQYF
CDR3 DNA: TGCGCCAGCAGCCCGACGATACAGGGCTACGAGCAGTACTTC
J gene: TRBJ2-7
clone size: .
V gene: TRBV4-1
D gene: .

CDR3 protein: CASSQSFGTEAFF
CDR3 DNA: TGCGCCAGCAGCCAGTCCTTTGGCACTGAAGCTTTCTTT
J gene: TRBJ1-1
clone size: .
V gene: TRBV4-3
D gene: .

CDR3 protein: CASSQLAGASGETQYF
CDR3 DNA: TGTGCCAGCAGCCAATTAGCGGGGGCTTCCGGGGAGACCCAGTACTTC
J gene: TRBJ2-5
clone size: .
V gene: TRBV4-2
D gene: TRBD2

CDR3 protein: CASSLTESYGYTF
CDR3 DNA: TGCGCCAGCAGCCTGACAGAGAGCTATGGCTACACCTTC
J gene: TRBJ1-2
clone size: .
V gene: TRBV6-2/TRBV6-3
D gene: .

CDR3 protein: CASSLLYLGSTYEQYF
CDR3 DNA: TGTGCCAGCAGCTTATTATATTTGGGGTCAACCTACGAGCAGTACTTC
J gene: TRBJ2-7
clone size: .
V gene: TRBV7-8
D gene: .

CDR3 protein: CASSLFLSGIGGHSGANVLTF
CDR3 DNA: TGCGCCAGCAGCTTGTTTCTCTCAGGGATCGGGGGGCACTCTGGGGCCAACGTCCTGACTTTC
J gene: TRBJ2-6
clone size: .
V gene: TRBV5-1
D gene: .

CDR3 protein: CSVEGVPGSYEQYF
CDR3 DNA: TGCAGCGTTGAAGGCGTGCCGGGGTCCTACGAGCAGTACTTC
J gene: TRBJ2-7
clone size: .
V gene: TRBV29-1
D gene: .

CDR3 protein: CASSLNADRDEKLFF
CDR3 DNA: TGCGCCAGCAGCTTGAATGCAGATAGAGATGAAAAACTGTTTTTT
J gene: TRBJ1-4
clone size: .
V gene: TRBV5-1
D gene: .